This TCR beta chain was recovered during a study of cytomegalovirus exposure and HLA in healthy donors. Findings of the study overall: In the analysis, some V segments, TRBV6-2 and TRBV6-3 included, were excluded as indistinguishable. Clonal expansion, a later analysis showed, was greater in HLA-associated TCR beta chains than in equally common others. Sequencing likely generated an artifact that appeared as a cluster of highly shared sequence variants.

Amplification used 60 Vbeta primers and 13 Jbeta primers. Sequencing was performed with immunoSEQ multiplex PCR; in TCRdb, only in-frame clones are kept and a portion is missing. The sample contains over 150,000 clones, 68% of which appear only once. A remark on this clone: No antigen is known for it.

The J segment lost 8 bases and the V segment lost 0 bases, leaving 8 bases of the junction unmatched. This CDR3 has 16 amino acids. The V gene's germline CDR1 is LNHNV and CDR2 YYDKDF (reference sequence). J is TRBJ2-3 and V is TRBV15, with TRBD2 matching over 10 bases. The sample was PBMCs. This receptor was taken from a man aged 45-60 years in good health and CMV-seronegative. This CDR3 reads CATSRDGSGGVSTQYF. CDR3 nucleotides: TGTGCCACCAGCAGAGATGGAAGCGGGGGGGTTTCTACGCAGTATTTT.